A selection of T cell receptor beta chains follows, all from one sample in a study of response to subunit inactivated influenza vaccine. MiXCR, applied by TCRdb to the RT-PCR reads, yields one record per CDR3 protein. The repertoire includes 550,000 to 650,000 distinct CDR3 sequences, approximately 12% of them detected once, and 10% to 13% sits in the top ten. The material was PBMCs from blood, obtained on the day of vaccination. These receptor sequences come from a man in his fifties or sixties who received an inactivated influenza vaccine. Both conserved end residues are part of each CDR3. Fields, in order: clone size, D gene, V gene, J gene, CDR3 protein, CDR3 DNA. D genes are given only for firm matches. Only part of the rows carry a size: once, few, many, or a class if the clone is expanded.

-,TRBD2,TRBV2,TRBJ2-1,CATPLGGTSGGFNEQFF,TGTGCCACCCCCTTGGGAGGGACTAGCGGGGGATTCAATGAGCAGTTCTTC
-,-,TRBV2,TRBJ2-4,CASVTRTTNIQYF,TGTGCCAGCGTTACCAGGACTACCAACATTCAGTACTTC
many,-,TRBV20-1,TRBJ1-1,CSARFQGKSSHTEAFF,TGCAGTGCTAGATTCCAGGGTAAAAGCTCGCACACTGAAGCTTTCTTT
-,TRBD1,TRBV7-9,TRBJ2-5,CASSFGTGAYYKETQYF,TGTGCCAGCAGCTTTGGGACAGGGGCGTACTATAAAGAGACCCAGTACTTC
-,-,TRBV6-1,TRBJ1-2,CASSHLSGAQDYGYTF,TGTGCCAGCAGTCATTTGTCGGGGGCGCAGGACTATGGCTACACCTTC
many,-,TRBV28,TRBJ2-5,CASSPGQGRQETQYF,TGTGCCAGCAGTCCGGGCCAAGGACGACAAGAGACCCAGTACTTC
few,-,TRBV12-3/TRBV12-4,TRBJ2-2,CASITANTGELFF,TGTGCCAGCATAACTGCGAACACCGGGGAGCTGTTTTTT
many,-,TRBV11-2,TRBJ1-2,CASSLGREGYTF,TGTGCCAGCAGCTTAGGCCGGGAAGGCTACACCTTC
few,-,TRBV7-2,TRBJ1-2,CASSFLSVDYGYTF,TGTGCCAGCAGCTTCCTGTCCGTTGACTATGGCTACACCTTC
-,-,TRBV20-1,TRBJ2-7,CSARVMQGTYEQYF,TGCAGTGCTAGGGTAATGCAGGGTACCTACGAGCAGTACTTC
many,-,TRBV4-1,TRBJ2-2,CASSQSGAPNAGELFF,TGCGCCAGCAGCCAGTCAGGGGCCCCGAACGCCGGGGAGCTGTTTTTT
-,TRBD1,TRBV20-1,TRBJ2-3,CSASIAGGVTDTQYF,TGCAGTGCTAGCATTGCAGGGGGCGTAACAGATACGCAGTATTTT
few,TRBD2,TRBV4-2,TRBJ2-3,CASSTSYLPGTSGGTDTQYF,TGTGCCAGCAGCACAAGTTATTTACCCGGGACTAGCGGAGGCACAGATACGCAGTATTTT
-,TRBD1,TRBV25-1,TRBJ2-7,CASSDRGRDEQYF,TGTGCCAGCAGTGATAGGGGGCGCGACGAGCAGTACTTC
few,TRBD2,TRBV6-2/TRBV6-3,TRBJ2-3,CASSRGALLGTDTQYF,TGTGCCAGCTCGCGGGGGGCCCTGCTTGGCACAGATACGCAGTATTTT
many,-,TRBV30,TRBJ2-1,CAWRSISGLSSYNEQFF,TGTGCCTGGAGGTCTATTTCAGGGTTAAGCTCCTACAATGAGCAGTTCTTC
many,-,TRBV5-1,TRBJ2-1,CASSLVTGRVNEQFF,TGCGCCAGCAGCTTGGTGACAGGCAGGGTCAATGAGCAGTTCTTC
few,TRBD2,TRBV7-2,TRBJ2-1,CASSQGLAGALGNEQFF,TGTGCCAGCAGCCAGGGACTAGCGGGGGCCCTAGGCAATGAGCAGTTCTTC
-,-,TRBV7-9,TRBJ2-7,CASSLAQGLIRYEQYF,TGTGCCAGCAGCTTAGCGCAAGGACTAATACGGTACGAGCAGTACTTC
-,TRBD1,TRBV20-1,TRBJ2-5,CSAAGDSQETQYF,TGCAGTGCCGCCGGGGACAGCCAAGAGACCCAGTACTTC
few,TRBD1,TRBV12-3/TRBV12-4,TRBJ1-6,CASSSHGQGAGSPLHF,TGTGCCAGCAGTTCCCACGGACAGGGGGCGGGTTCACCCCTCCACTTT
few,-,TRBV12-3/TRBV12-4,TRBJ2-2,CASGQNTGELFF,TGTGCCAGCGGACAGAACACCGGGGAGCTGTTTTTT
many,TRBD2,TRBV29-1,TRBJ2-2,CSPRLGGRGELFF,TGCAGCCCACGACTAGGCGGGAGGGGGGAGCTGTTTTTT
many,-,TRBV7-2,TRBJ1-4,CASSPKRGGGEKLFF,TGTGCCAGCAGCCCTAAGAGGGGAGGGGGTGAAAAACTGTTTTTT
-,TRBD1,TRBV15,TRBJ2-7,CATSRRTGSYEQYF,TGTGCCACCAGCAGAAGGACAGGATCCTACGAGCAGTACTTC
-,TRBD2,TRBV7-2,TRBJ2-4,CASSLDSGGKNIQYF,TGTGCCAGCAGCTTAGATAGCGGGGGGAAAAACATTCAGTACTTC
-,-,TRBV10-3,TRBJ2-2,CAIKTQGTGELFF,TGTGCCATCAAGACCCAGGGAACCGGGGAGCTGTTTTTT